The next 31 T cell receptor beta chains were all read from a single sample in a study of beta chain features in type 1 diabetes (dated by TCRdb to between 2017 and 2018). Libraries were constructed by the immunoSEQ multiplex PCR assay. The entire amount of isolated RNA was reverse transcribed using the High Capacity cDNA Reverse Transcription Kit, so the sequenced TCRB transcripts were expressed ones. TCRdb stores this immuneACCESS table with in-frame sequences only. Part of the clones is absent; in the studies checked, under half of the shortfall reflects unresolved V genes, and no reason is known for the rest. The sample table records over 150,000 clones; about 13% of these occur just once. The ten largest clones add up to about 0.58% of the sample. The sample consisted of central memory CD4+ T cells from blood. All receptors derive from a woman in her late teens or twenties in good health.

This chain links TRBV11-2 with TRBJ2-2; 8 positions agree with TRBD2. This CDR3 has 14 residues. The germline V gene encodes CDR1 SGHAT and CDR2 FQNNGV. J was trimmed by 2 bases and V by 5 bases; bases with no gene match: 1. The CDR3 reads CASSRGGNTGELFF. The DNA of the CDR3 is TGTGCCAGCAGCCGGGGGGGCAACACCGGGGAGCTGTTTTTT.

Only a few counts were recorded for this clone. This chain connects TRBV14 to TRBJ1-2, with 9 bases identical to TRBD1. Germline values: CDR1 SGHDN, CDR2 FVKESK. The CDR3 spans 13 residues. Unmatched junction bases numbered 2, after V lost 4 bases and J lost 5 bases. The CDR3 DNA follows: TGTGCCAGCAGCCCCGGGACAGGGTATGGCTACACCTTC. Translated: CASSPGTGYGYTF.

This clone occurred a few times. The chain couples TRBV28 to TRBJ1-5; 8 bases match TRBD1. The CDR3 runs 15 residues. Germline V gene sequence: CDR1 MDHEN, CDR2 SYDVKM. Trimming took 5 bases from V and 2 from J; bases not matched to a gene: 5. This CDR3 is CASSPRTGRNQPQHF. DNA of the CDR3: TGTGCCAGCAGTCCCCGGACAGGGCGCAATCAGCCCCAGCATTTT.

This clone was picked up a small number of times. This rearrangement joins TRBV7-2 to TRBJ2-3; 11 bases fit TRBD2. The J segment lost 9 bases and the V segment lost 1 base, leaving 6 bases of the junction unmatched. Germline assignment: CDR1 SGHTA and CDR2 FQGNSA. The CDR3 has 15 residues. The CDR3 sequence is CASSLEVAGGRTQYF. The CDR3 DNA sequence: TGTGCCAGCAGCTTAGAGGTAGCGGGAGGGCGCACGCAGTATTTT.

This clone has more than one count but fewer than ten. J is TRBJ2-7 and V is TRBV28; 9 bases agree with TRBD1. The J segment lost 4 bases and the V segment lost 3 bases, leaving 10 bases of the junction unmatched. Germline CDR1 MDHEN, CDR2 SYDVKM. The CDR3 runs 16 residues. This CDR3 is CASSLVPPTGGYEQYF. The CDR3 DNA is TGTGCCAGCAGTTTGGTACCTCCGACAGGGGGTTACGAGCAGTACTTC.

The V and J genes are TRBV4-3 and TRBJ2-1, with 8 bases that match TRBD2. Germline V gene lookup returns CDR1 LGHNA and CDR2 YSLEER. The CDR3 has 16 amino acids. The V gene end was trimmed by 2 bases and the J gene end by 8 bases; junction bases not matched to a gene: 11. The CDR3 bases are TGCGCCAGCAGCCAATTGGCCGGGACTAGTAGGGATGAGCAGTTCTTC. Translated, it gives CASSQLAGTSRDEQFF.

This clone was seen at least ten times. J is TRBJ1-4 and V is TRBV13, with no clear D. CDR1 and CDR2 (germline): PRHDT, FYEKMQ (reference sequence). Deletions cut 5 bases from V and 0 bases from J, with 10 bases between. The CDR3 has 15 amino acids. The chain's CDR3 is CASSSYRTTNEKLFF. CDR3 in DNA: TGTGCCAGCAGCAGCTACAGAACAACTAATGAAAAACTGTTTTTT.

The rearrangement joins TRBV5-4 to TRBJ2-7; 12 bases fit TRBD2. The CDR3 consists of 15 residues. V lost 4 bases to trimming and J lost 5 bases; unmatched junction nucleotides: 7. Germline V gene data show CDR1 as SGHNT and CDR2 as YYREEE (reference sequence). The CDR3 DNA sequence: TGTGCCAGCAGCGCATTGCGACTAGCGGGAGACGAGCAGTACTTC. Amino acids: CASSALRLAGDEQYF.

The sample holds a few counts of this clone. V gene TRBV6-6 combines with J gene TRBJ1-5; weak D call: TRBD1 (6 bases). This CDR3 spans 14 amino acids. Deletions cut 2 bases from V and 5 bases from J, with 10 bases between. Looked up from germline, CDR1 is MNHNY and CDR2 is SVGAGI (reference sequence). The CDR3 here is CASSYGQLYQPQHF. In DNA, the CDR3 is TGTGCCAGCAGTTACGGACAGCTCTATCAGCCCCAGCATTTT.

This clone was picked up a small number of times. The gene calls are TRBV27 and TRBJ1-1; D is unclear. Looked up from germline, CDR1 is MNHEY and CDR2 is SMNVEV (reference sequence). CDR3 length: 15 amino acids. Trimming cost V 4 bases and J 5 bases, with 17 bases left between them. The CDR3 spells CASSSPELVMTEAFF. CDR3 in DNA: TGTGCCAGCAGTTCTCCTGAACTGGTGATGACTGAAGCTTTCTTT.

This clone has more than one count but fewer than ten. The chain uses TRBV5-4 and TRBJ2-4, with a tentative D call TRBD2 (6 bases). This CDR3 spans 16 amino acids. The germline V gene encodes CDR1 SGHNT and CDR2 YYREEE (reference sequence). Trimming shortened V by 2 bases and J by 2 bases, and 14 bases separated the two germline ends. Here the CDR3 DNA reads TGTGCCAGCAGCTTCGGTCTGGGGGGACCCAAAAACATTCAGTACTTC. As protein: CASSFGLGGPKNIQYF.

This clone was observed a handful of times. The rearrangement uses TRBV27 and TRBJ2-5; TRBD1 is a possible D gene (6 bases). This CDR3 region has 15 residues. V lost 5 bases and J 4 bases, leaving 17 bases between the germline ends. Germline CDR1 is MNHEY and CDR2 is SMNVEV (reference sequence). CDR3 protein: CASSRFQGIGETQYF. The CDR3 DNA reads as TGTGCCAGCAGTAGATTCCAGGGGATCGGAGAGACCCAGTACTTC.

The rearrangement joins TRBV9 to TRBJ2-1; possible D gene TRBD2, 5 bases. Germline values: CDR1 SGDLS, CDR2 YYNGEE. The CDR3 is 16 amino acids. Trimming removed 0 bases from V and 2 bases from J, with 12 bases in between. The CDR3 protein is CASSVAGSGPYNEQFF. Written as DNA, the CDR3 is TGTGCCAGCAGCGTAGCTGGAAGCGGTCCCTACAATGAGCAGTTCTTC.

This rearrangement joins TRBV4-3 to TRBJ2-5, with 8 bases fitting TRBD2. Unmatched junction bases numbered 23, after V lost 0 bases and J lost 5 bases. In germline, CDR1 is LGHNA, CDR2 YSLEER. The CDR3 sequence is 21 residues long. CDR3: CASSQEPRSSGTWSVRETQYF. For the CDR3, the DNA is TGCGCCAGCAGCCAAGAGCCCAGGAGTAGCGGGACTTGGTCGGTGAGGGAGACCCAGTACTTC.

The table lists this clone with a few counts. The chain employs TRBV6-5 and TRBJ1-2; 10 positions match TRBD1. Germline CDR1 is MNHEY and CDR2 is SVGAGI. The CDR3 sequence is 15 residues long. J was trimmed by 8 bases and V by 5 bases; bases with no gene match: 11. The CDR3 coding sequence is TGTGCCAGCAGTACGAGGGGGACAGGGGAGGGCGGCTACACCTTC. This encodes CASSTRGTGEGGYTF.

This clone was picked up a small number of times. The V call is TRBV5-1, the J call TRBJ1-1, with 7 bases identical to TRBD1. V was clipped by 4 bases and J by 2 bases; unmatched bases: 8. The CDR3 covers 15 residues. Germline V gene data show CDR1 as SGHRS and CDR2 as YFSETQ. DNA of the CDR3: TGCGCCAGCAGCCCCCGGACAGGAACTAACACTGAAGCTTTCTTT. Translating it yields CASSPRTGTNTEAFF.

The table lists this clone with a few counts. CDR3 nucleotides: TGTGCCAGCAGCTTTGGGGAGGGTTCCGGGGAGCTGTTTTTT. Translation: CASSFGEGSGELFF. The J gene is TRBJ2-2, the V gene TRBV7-3; 7 positions match TRBD2. The CDR3 runs to 14 residues. CDR1 and CDR2 (germline): SGHTA, FQGTGA. V shed 3 bases, J shed 6 bases, and the junction held 4 bases outside the gene matches.

V gene TRBV7-9 combines with J gene TRBJ2-7; TRBD2 aligns across 12 bases. Germline lookup yields CDR1 SEHNR and CDR2 FQNEAQ (reference sequence). The CDR3 consists of 14 residues. The V and J ends lost 5 bases and 5 bases, in that order; junction bases with no gene match: 4. The CDR3 DNA follows: TGTGCCAGCAGCCGACTAGCGGGAGATCACGAGCAGTACTTC. It specifies CASSRLAGDHEQYF.

V gene TRBV28 combines with J gene TRBJ2-1; TRBD2 might be the D (6 bases). V dropped 3 bases and J dropped 6 bases, with 9 bases sitting between them. The CDR3 covers 13 residues. Germline assignment: CDR1 MDHEN and CDR2 SYDVKM. This CDR3 is CASSFGGPNEQFF. The CDR3, as DNA: TGTGCCAGCAGTTTCGGAGGGCCCAATGAGCAGTTCTTC.

The chain uses TRBV6-5 and TRBJ1-1; D is unclear. The germline gives CDR1 MNHEY, CDR2 SVGAGI. The CDR3 contains 13 residues. V was trimmed by 4 bases and J by 1 base, leaving 7 bases between them. CDR3: CASSSFRNTEAFF. The CDR3 DNA is TGTGCCAGCAGTTCTTTCAGGAACACTGAAGCTTTCTTT.

V gene TRBV6-1 combines with J gene TRBJ2-1, with a tentative D call TRBD1 (5 bases). CDR1 MNHNS and CDR2 SASEGT come from the germline V gene. Trimming left V 6 bases short and J 4 bases short, with 13 bases between. This CDR3 comprises 14 residues. The CDR3 coding sequence is TGTGCCAGCAGCCAGGGTAAGGCATACAATGAGCAGTTCTTC. It codes for CASSQGKAYNEQFF.

The chain carries TRBV10-3 and TRBJ2-2, with D tentatively TRBD1 (6 bases). The CDR3 loop spans 14 amino acids. The V gene lost 10 bases and the J gene lost 3 bases, with 15 bases spanning the gap. The germline CDR1 and CDR2 sequences are ENHRY and SYGVKD. The CDR3 DNA reads as TGTGCCACCGAATCTACAGGGTACACCGGGGAGCTGTTTTTT. Encoded protein: CATESTGYTGELFF.

By sample share, this clone is medium-sized. V gene TRBV9 combines with J gene TRBJ2-1; D is unresolved. This CDR3 spans 13 amino acids. In germline, CDR1 is SGDLS, CDR2 YYNGEE. V shed 4 bases and J shed 8 bases, with 13 bases lying between them. The CDR3 region is CASSRRGRDEQFF. The CDR3 bases are TGTGCCAGCAGCCGTAGAGGTAGAGATGAGCAGTTCTTC.

This clone appeared a few times. The rearrangement joins TRBV20-1 to TRBJ2-7; no reliable D call. This CDR3 is built from 11 residues. From germline, CDR1 is DFQATT and CDR2 SNEGSKA (reference sequence). V lost 5 bases and J lost 3, with 8 bases in between. DNA of the CDR3: TGCAGTGCTGAGTTGAACTACGAGCAGTACTTC. Translating gives CSAELNYEQYF.

The rearrangement links TRBV30 to TRBJ1-3, with a tentative D call TRBD1 (5 bases). There are 14 residues in the CDR3. V was clipped by 3 bases and J by 2 bases, with 11 bases between them. Per the germline V gene, CDR1 is GTSNPN and CDR2 is SVGIG (reference sequence). The CDR3 here is CAWRPQVAGNTIYF. Here the CDR3 DNA reads TGTGCCTGGAGACCACAGGTTGCTGGAAACACCATATATTTT. The whole variable domain, remainder taken from reference TRBV30 and TRBJ1-3, is SQTIHQWPATLVQPVGSPLSLECTVEGTSNPNLYWYRQAAGRGLQLLFYSVGIGQISSEVPQNLSASRPQDRQFILSSKKLLLSDSGFYLCAWRPQVAGNTIYFGEGSWLTVV.

V is TRBV29-1 and J is TRBJ2-6; possible D gene TRBD2, 6 bases. Trimming stripped 6 bases from V and 0 bases from J, with 9 bases between. This CDR3 region has 14 residues. Germline CDR1 is SQVTM and CDR2 is ANQGSEA. Here the CDR3 DNA reads TGCAGCGTGCTCGGGAGCTCTGGGGCCAACGTCCTGACTTTC. Amino acids: CSVLGSSGANVLTF.

A few counts support this clone. This rearrangement joins TRBV6-6 to TRBJ2-7; maybe TRBD2 (6 bases). The CDR3 consists of 14 residues. V lost 7 bases to trimming and J lost 5 bases, with 18 bases between them. Germline CDR1 and CDR2: MNHNY and SVGAGI (reference sequence). Here the CDR3 DNA reads TGTGCCAGCAATAATGGAGCGGGCCGCGACGAGCAGTACTTC. This codes for CASNNGAGRDEQYF.

The chain couples TRBV28 to TRBJ2-7; D is uncertain. CDR3 length: 13 residues. Germline CDR1 and CDR2: MDHEN and SYDVKM. The V end lost 3 bases, the J end lost 0 bases, and 6 bases lay between the germline ends. The CDR3 DNA follows: TGTGCCAGCAGTTTGACACTCTCCTACGAGCAGTACTTC. Amino acid sequence: CASSLTLSYEQYF.

This clone was counted between two and nine times. J is TRBJ2-7 and V is TRBV15; D unclear. Trimming took off 0 bases at V and 3 bases at J, with 9 bases between the two ends. Germline V CDR1 and CDR2: LNHNV, YYDKDF (reference sequence). The CDR3 has 14 residues. The CDR3 coding sequence is TGTGCCACCAGCAGAGATGAGGCTAGCTACGAGCAGTACTTC. Translated: CATSRDEASYEQYF.

This clone has more than one count but fewer than ten. The chain combines TRBV7-2 with TRBJ2-7, with D uncertain. CDR3 length equals 14 residues. The germline V and J ends were trimmed by 6 bases and 0 bases, with 12 bases remaining between them. Germline V gene sequence: CDR1 SGHTA, CDR2 FQGNSA. The CDR3 DNA is TGTGCCAGCAGGGGCCACCTGGTCTCCTACGAGCAGTACTTC. It specifies CASRGHLVSYEQYF. Combining the CDR3 with reference TRBV7-2 and TRBJ2-7 gives the whole variable domain GAGVSQSPSNKVTEKGKDVELRCDPISGHTALYWYRQSLGQGLEFLIYFQGNSAPDKSGLPSDRFSAERTGGSVSTLTIQRTQQEDSAVYLCASRGHLVSYEQYFGPGTRLTVT.

This clone was observed at least ten times. V and J are TRBV7-8 and TRBJ2-3; 9 nucleotides agree with TRBD1. Germline values: CDR1 SGHVS, CDR2 FQNEAQ. V was pared by 3 bases and J by 4 bases, with 5 bases of the junction left unmatched. The CDR3 has 15 residues. The CDR3, as DNA: TGTGCCAGCAGCTTCGGGACAGGGAGCGCAGATACGCAGTATTTT. This sequence encodes CASSFGTGSADTQYF.